A selection of T cell receptor beta chains follows, all from one sample in a study of shared clonotypes between healthy human individuals. Method: immunoSEQ multiplex PCR; TCRdb's copy keeps in-frame clones and lacks some. Here the sample spans around 510,000 clones, around 95% being singletons. The sample consisted of naive CD4+ T cells sorted from blood. These TCRs come from a woman younger than 45 in good health. Both conserved end residues are part of each CDR3. D genes are given only for firm matches. Clone size appears in some rows only: once, few, many, or a class for an expanded clone.

TRBV7-2	NA	TRBJ1-6	NA	TGTGCCAGCAGCTTAGAACTGGGTTGGAATTCACCCCTCCACTTT	CASSLELGWNSPLHF
TRBV2	TRBD1	TRBJ2-1	NA	TGTGCCAGCAGTAGGGGGACAGCACTACCCAATGAGCAGTTCTTC	CASSRGTALPNEQFF
TRBV29-1	TRBD1	TRBJ2-7	NA	TGCAGCGTTAGGAGACAGGGGGAAGCGTACGAGCAGTACTTC	CSVRRQGEAYEQYF
TRBV5-1	NA	TRBJ1-1	NA	TGCGCCAGCAGCTTGGACGGGCGGCTGAACACTGAAGCTTTCTTT	CASSLDGRLNTEAFF
TRBV9	NA	TRBJ1-2	NA	TGTGCCAGCAGCCCGGGACGGACCTATGGCTACACCTTC	CASSPGRTYGYTF
TRBV7-9	NA	TRBJ2-7	NA	TGTGCCAGCAGCCCTATGGGGGCGGCCTACGAGCAGTACTTC	CASSPMGAAYEQYF
TRBV4-2	TRBD1	TRBJ1-2	NA	TGTGCCAGCAGCCCAAACAGGGGCCCCCCTGGCTACACCTTC	CASSPNRGPPGYTF
TRBV11-2	NA	TRBJ2-1	NA	TGTGCCAGCAGCTTATCTCGAAGAGAGCAGTTCTTC	CASSLSRREQFF
TRBV30	NA	TRBJ2-7	NA	TGTGCCTGGAGTGGCGGGGGCGGCTACGAGCAGTACTTC	CAWSGGGGYEQYF
TRBV5-6	TRBD1	TRBJ2-3	NA	TGTGCCAGCAGCTGGGACAGGGGGCAAACAGATACGCAGTATTTT	CASSWDRGQTDTQYF
TRBV2	TRBD1	TRBJ1-3	NA	TGTGCCAGCATCCACCCAGGGGGATTAGGAAACACCATATATTTT	CASIHPGGLGNTIYF
TRBV5-1	NA	TRBJ1-4	NA	TGCGCCAGCCGATTCGGGCCAACTAATGAAAAACTGTTTTTT	CASRFGPTNEKLFF
TRBV28	TRBD1	TRBJ2-3	NA	TGTGCCAGCAGTCCCCAGGGGACAGGGGGAGCAGATACGCAGTATTTT	CASSPQGTGGADTQYF
TRBV19	NA	TRBJ1-3	few	TGTGCCAGCCGGACAGTTGGAAACACCATATATTTT	CASRTVGNTIYF
TRBV6-1	TRBD1	TRBJ1-6	NA	TGTGCCAGCAAGGGGGCGGGACAGATAATTCACCCCCTCCACTTT	CASKGAGQIIHPLHF
TRBV6-1	TRBD1	TRBJ1-3	few	TGTGCCAGCAGTGAATTTCGGACAGGGGTTGCCTCTGGAAACACCATATATTTT	CASSEFRTGVASGNTIYF
TRBV6-6	NA	TRBJ1-2	NA	TGTGCCAGCAGTAATCGGGGGGGTGGCTACACCTTC	CASSNRGGGYTF
TRBV30	TRBD2	TRBJ2-1	NA	TGTGCCTGGAGTGGTACAGGGGCGGGAGGGAGGAATGAGCAGTTCTTC	CAWSGTGAGGRNEQFF
TRBV5-4	TRBD1	TRBJ1-6	once	TGTGCCAGCAGCGGCAACAGGGGCTATAATTCACCCCTCCACTTT	CASSGNRGYNSPLHF
TRBV5-6	NA	TRBJ1-2	NA	TGTGCCAGCAGCTTATGGGCGGGGGCTGGCTACACCTTC	CASSLWAGAGYTF
TRBV11-3	NA	TRBJ2-7	NA	TGTGCCAGCAGCTTAGGCAGGGACTCCTACGAGCAGTACTTC	CASSLGRDSYEQYF
TRBV7-2	NA	TRBJ1-3	NA	TGTGCCAGCAGCCAGGGCGGGAGCTCTGGAAACACCATATATTTT	CASSQGGSSGNTIYF
TRBV9	NA	TRBJ2-1	NA	TGTGCCAGCAGCTCCCCGGGCATCAACAATGAGCAGTTCTTC	CASSSPGINNEQFF
TRBV6-1	TRBD1	TRBJ2-7	NA	TGTGCCAGCACGGGCAGGGGGCCCTCCTACGAGCAGTACTTC	CASTGRGPSYEQYF
TRBV29-1	NA	TRBJ1-5	NA	TGCAGCGTGATGACACAAAATCAGCCCCAGCATTTT	CSVMTQNQPQHF